This TCR beta chain was captured by sequencing in a study of beta chain features in type 1 diabetes. The study, taken as a whole, reports: Cells carrying high TCR expression could end up over-represented when cDNA is sequenced.

TCRB transcripts that were expressed got sequenced, as all of the isolated RNA had been reverse transcribed. Using immunoSEQ multiplex PCR, the repertoire was profiled, and TCRdb retains in-frame clones only, with some absent. The sample records 130,000 to 150,000 clones, under 60% being singletons. This CDR3 region has 13 residues. Germline V gene data show CDR1 as SQVTM and CDR2 as ANQGSEA. V dropped 7 bases and J dropped 8 bases, with 17 bases sitting between them. On this clone itself: The antigen is unknown.

This chain uses TRBV29-1 with TRBJ1-4; no clear D. Sequencing input: Tregs from blood. The TCR comes from a man aged 18 to 29 in good health. CDR3 in amino acids: CSAAQLAGEKLFF. The CDR3 region has the DNA TGCAGCGCCGCTCAATTGGCGGGAGAAAAACTGTTTTTT.